These 29 T cell receptor beta chains were sequenced from one sample in a study of technical replicates of blood from a handful of donors. Libraries were prepared by immunoSEQ multiplex PCR; TCRdb keeps only in-frame clonotypes and omits some of them. The sample has around 75,000 clones; 80% to 95% are singletons. The sequencing input was T cells isolated from PBMCs. These receptors were taken from a human donor in good health.

The chain carries TRBV5-1 and TRBJ1-1, with TRBD1 as a possible D gene (5 bases). Trimming pared 0 bases from V and 2 bases from J, leaving 20 bases between. CDR1 is SGHRS, CDR2 YFSETQ, per germline. The CDR3 is 18 residues long. The CDR3 here is CASSLARAGPTSNTEAFF. The CDR3 bases are TGCGCCAGCAGCTTGGCCAGGGCGGGGCCGACGTCTAACACTGAAGCTTTCTTT.

The gene calls are TRBV6-1 and TRBJ1-1; D remains ambiguous. The length of the CDR3 is 11 residues. The V end lost 1 base, the J end lost 10 bases, and 7 bases lay between the germline ends. From germline, CDR1 is MNHNS and CDR2 SASEGT. The DNA for the CDR3 is TGTGCCAGCAGTGAAGGCGAGTCAGCTTTCTTT. Translating gives CASSEGESAFF.

The chain joins TRBV10-1 to TRBJ2-3, with a weak D call TRBD1 (6 bases). V lost 2 bases and J 5 bases, leaving 14 bases between the germline ends. This CDR3 has 15 residues. CDR1 is WNHNN, CDR2 SYGVQD, per germline (reference sequence). In nucleotides, the CDR3 is TGCGCCAGCAGTGAGCCCAACACAGGGAAAGATACGCAGTATTTT. It translates to CASSEPNTGKDTQYF.

The chain carries TRBV28 and TRBJ1-2, with 8 nucleotides matching TRBD1. The V gene's germline CDR1 is MDHEN and CDR2 SYDVKM. The trim removed 3 bases at V and 6 bases at J, leaving 3 bases unmatched. The CDR3 has 13 residues. The CDR3 sequence: CASSFRGRDGYTF. In DNA, the CDR3 is TGTGCCAGCAGTTTCAGGGGGCGGGATGGCTACACCTTC.

The chain uses TRBV29-1 and TRBJ2-7; 9 positions agree with TRBD2. Germline CDR1 is SQVTM and CDR2 is ANQGSEA. Trimming removed 1 base from V and 2 bases from J; junction bases left unmatched: 15. This CDR3 comprises 18 residues. The CDR3 nucleotides are TGCAGCGTTGAAGTTCTCGGTGGAGTAGCGGGAGTTACCTACGAGCAGTACTTC. Encoded protein: CSVEVLGGVAGVTYEQYF.

V gene TRBV6-1 combines with J gene TRBJ1-1, with unresolved D. Germline V lookup: CDR1 MNHNS, CDR2 SASEGT. V gave up 2 bases and J gave up 7 bases, with 11 bases separating them. The CDR3 runs to 13 residues. The CDR3 is CASSEREYHEAFF. In DNA form, the CDR3 reads TGTGCCAGCAGTGAAAGGGAGTACCATGAAGCTTTCTTT.

The J gene is TRBJ2-7, the V gene TRBV28, with a weak D call TRBD1 (8 bases). Trimming removed 6 bases from V and 6 bases from J, with 21 bases in between. This CDR3 is 15 amino acids long. CDR1 and CDR2 from the germline V gene are MDHEN and SYDVKM. The CDR3 DNA is TGTGCCAGCAGACAGGGGGGGAATCTCTTGCGCGAGCAGTACTTC. This sequence encodes CASRQGGNLLREQYF.

The chain is built from TRBV6-1 and TRBJ1-5, with a weak D call TRBD1 (6 bases). Trimming shortened V by 2 bases and J by 6 bases, and 14 bases separated the two germline ends. The germline V gene has CDR1 MNHNS and CDR2 SASEGT. CDR3 length equals 15 residues. The CDR3 DNA sequence: TGTGCCAGCAGTGAAAACACGGGGGGGCCTCAGCCCCAGCATTTT. Translating it yields CASSENTGGPQPQHF.

This clone was counted between two and nine times. This chain links TRBV4-1 with TRBJ1-1, with 9 bases lining up with TRBD1. The CDR3 is 18 amino acids. Per germline, CDR1 MGHRA and CDR2 YSYEKL. Unmatched junction bases numbered 9, after V lost 0 bases and J lost 1 base. DNA of the CDR3: TGCGCCAGCAGCCAAGATGTGGGCCGGGACAGGGCGAACACTGAAGCTTTCTTT. This sequence encodes CASSQDVGRDRANTEAFF.

V and J are TRBV5-1 and TRBJ1-1; no firm D call. V gave up 3 bases and J gave up 1 base, with 7 bases separating them. This CDR3 has 13 residues. CDR1 is SGHRS, CDR2 YFSETQ, per germline. CDR3 sequence: CASSSPWNTEAFF. The CDR3, as DNA: TGCGCCAGCAGCTCCCCATGGAACACTGAAGCTTTCTTT.

The chain uses TRBV6-6 and TRBJ2-7; D might be TRBD1 (5 bases). CDR3 length: 13 amino acids. Germline V CDR1 and CDR2: MNHNY, SVGAGI (reference sequence). V lost 2 bases and J lost 2, with 7 bases in between. CDR3 coding DNA: TGTGCCAGCAGTTACGACAGACCCTACGAGCAGTACTTC. Encoded protein: CASSYDRPYEQYF.

The chain uses TRBV11-3 and TRBJ2-2, with D possibly TRBD1 on 6 matching bases. The germline V gene has CDR1 SGHNT and CDR2 YENEEA. The CDR3 runs to 16 residues. Between the trimmed V and J ends, which lost 6 bases and 2 bases, there was a span of 16 bases. The CDR3 loop reads CASSHPGTTNTGELFF. The CDR3 nucleotides read TGTGCCAGCAGTCACCCGGGGACAACAAACACCGGGGAGCTGTTTTTT.

This clone was seen just once. The chain recombines TRBV2 with TRBJ1-1; D not resolved. The ends were cut back, 3 bases at V and 1 base at J, with 9 bases in the middle. Per germline, CDR1 SNHLY and CDR2 FYNNEI. CDR3 size: 14 residues. The CDR3 reads CASSERGWNTEAFF. The CDR3, as DNA: TGTGCCAGCAGTGAGCGGGGTTGGAACACTGAAGCTTTCTTT.

CDR3 sequence (DNA): TGTGCCACCAGCACAATGGGAGGGGTCTATGGCTACACCTTC. Encoded protein: CATSTMGGVYGYTF. The rearrangement uses TRBV15 and TRBJ1-2, with D possibly TRBD1 on 5 matching bases. Trimming cost V 4 bases and J 4 bases, with 13 bases left between them. Looked up from germline, CDR1 is LNHNV and CDR2 is YYDKDF (reference sequence). CDR3 size: 14 residues.

The chain recombines TRBV5-4 with TRBJ2-3, with 9 bases matching TRBD2. The ends lost 0 bases at V and 2 bases at J; junction bases unmatched: 4. The CDR3 has 16 amino acids. Germline values: CDR1 SGHNT, CDR2 YYREEE (reference sequence). The CDR3 nucleotides are TGTGCCAGCAGCTTGGGACTAGCGGTTCACACAGATACGCAGTATTTT. This gives the protein CASSLGLAVHTDTQYF.

This chain links TRBV7-6 with TRBJ2-1; the D is unclear. Germline CDR1 is SGHVS and CDR2 is FNYEAQ. V lost 1 base, J lost 7 bases, and 8 bases lay in between. CDR3 length equals 13 residues. The CDR3 bases are TGTGCCAGCAGCTTAGAGCGCTTTAATGAGCAGTTCTTC. This gives the protein CASSLERFNEQFF.

V is TRBV6-4 and J is TRBJ2-1; 13 positions agree with TRBD2. V was clipped by 6 bases and J by 7 bases; unmatched bases: 9. Per the germline V gene, CDR1 is MRHNA and CDR2 is SNTAGT. This CDR3 has 16 residues. CDR3 residues: CASSPRTSGGLNEQFF. CDR3 sequence (DNA): TGTGCCAGCAGCCCCCGGACTAGCGGGGGCCTTAATGAGCAGTTCTTC.

This rearrangement joins TRBV2 to TRBJ2-7, with 8 positions matching TRBD2. The CDR3 has 14 amino acids. In germline, CDR1 is SNHLY, CDR2 FYNNEI. Trimming removed 3 bases from V and 3 bases from J; junction bases left unmatched: 4. The CDR3 DNA is TGTGCCAGCAGTGACCCAGCGGGAGACTACGAGCAGTACTTC. It yields the protein CASSDPAGDYEQYF. The entire variable domain, with the rest obtained from reference TRBV2 and TRBJ2-7, is as follows: EPEVTQTPSHQVTQMGQEVILRCVPISNHLYFYWYRQILGQKVEFLVSFYNNEISEKSEIFDDQFSVERPDGSNFTLKIRSTKLEDSAMYFCASSDPAGDYEQYFGPGTRLTVT.

The chain uses TRBV6-5 and TRBJ2-1, with a weak D call TRBD1 (6 bases). With 4 bases removed from V and 13 bases from J, the gap between germline ends came to 17 bases. Germline loops: CDR1 MNHEY, CDR2 SVGAGI. CDR3 length equals 13 residues. This CDR3 is CASSFGDNKPQFF. CDR3 nucleotide sequence: TGTGCCAGCAGTTTTGGGGACAACAAGCCTCAGTTCTTC.

The chain employs TRBV5-6 and TRBJ2-7; D unresolved. Germline V gives CDR1 SGHDT, CDR2 YYEEEE. V lost 4 bases, J lost 6 bases, and 14 bases lay in between. The CDR3 is 13 residues long. The CDR3 DNA sequence: TGTGCCAGCAGCCCTCCAACAGCTGGCGAGCAGTACTTC. Its protein is CASSPPTAGEQYF.

The chain carries TRBV5-6 and TRBJ2-3, with D possibly being TRBD1 (6 bases). Trimming removed 3 bases from V and 5 bases from J, with 16 bases in between. Germline V CDR1 and CDR2: SGHDT, YYEEEE. The CDR3 contains 15 residues. The CDR3 spells CASSWRTLRGDTQYF. CDR3 coding DNA: TGTGCCAGCAGCTGGAGGACCCTCAGGGGAGATACGCAGTATTTT.

V and J are TRBV28 and TRBJ2-7; the match to TRBD1 covers 8 bases. Per germline, CDR1 MDHEN and CDR2 SYDVKM. The CDR3 length is 16 residues. V lost 3 bases to trimming and J lost 1 base; unmatched junction nucleotides: 8. The CDR3 protein is CASSFKGQVRSYEQYF. CDR3 bases: TGTGCCAGCAGTTTTAAGGGACAGGTGAGGTCCTACGAGCAGTACTTC.

The CDR3 protein is CASSIWITSGVDMLFF. The CDR3 DNA is TGTGCCAGTAGTATCTGGATAACCTCGGGTGTTGATATGCTGTTTTTT. The gene calls are TRBV19 and TRBJ1-4, with no clear D. CDR1 and CDR2 (germline): LNHDA, SQIVND (reference sequence). This CDR3 is built from 16 residues. The V and J ends lost 3 bases and 14 bases respectively, with 25 bases between them.

The gene calls are TRBV27 and TRBJ2-2; D is ambiguous. V lost 1 base and J 5 bases, leaving 14 bases between the germline ends. In germline, CDR1 is MNHEY, CDR2 SMNVEV (reference sequence). The CDR3 covers 16 residues. DNA of the CDR3: TGTGCCAGCAGTTTATTCCTAGGTGGCCGGACCGGGGAGCTGTTTTTT. This encodes CASSLFLGGRTGELFF.

J is TRBJ1-2 and V is TRBV10-2; 7 bases match TRBD1. The trim removed 8 bases at V and 5 bases at J, leaving 2 bases unmatched. The CDR3 covers 11 residues. Germline-derived CDR1 and CDR2 are WSHSY and SAAADI. The CDR3 region is CASEGAYGYTF. The CDR3 region has the DNA TGCGCCAGCGAGGGGGCATATGGCTACACCTTC.

V gene TRBV6-1 combines with J gene TRBJ1-2; D is perhaps TRBD1 (6 bases). The CDR3 sequence is 14 residues long. Germline CDR1 and CDR2: MNHNS and SASEGT. V lost 5 bases to trimming and J lost 6 bases, with 16 bases between them. The CDR3 is CASSLGGIRDGYTF. The DNA of the CDR3 is TGTGCCAGCAGTTTAGGGGGTATACGAGATGGCTACACCTTC.

V gene TRBV29-1 combines with J gene TRBJ1-2; D is possibly TRBD1 (6 bases). Trimming removed 6 bases at V and 3 bases at J, with 17 bases between. Germline V gene lookup returns CDR1 SQVTM and CDR2 ANQGSEA. This CDR3 spans 14 amino acids. The CDR3 coding sequence is TGCAGCGTGGGACACGGAACTTCTGACTATGGCTACACCTTC. Its translation: CSVGHGTSDYGYTF.

The chain carries TRBV5-4 and TRBJ2-7; D possibly corresponds to TRBD2 (6 bases). The CDR3 contains 12 residues. Germline V gives CDR1 SGHNT, CDR2 YYREEE (reference sequence). Trimming took off 2 bases at V and 6 bases at J, with 9 bases between the two ends. In nucleotides, the CDR3 is TGTGCCAGCAGCTTCGGGGGTGGCGAGCAGTACTTC. Its translation: CASSFGGGEQYF.

The chain couples TRBV2 to TRBJ1-6, with 7 bases fitting TRBD1. This CDR3 comprises 15 residues. The V and J ends lost 6 bases and 4 bases, in that order; junction bases with no gene match: 6. Germline V gene sequence: CDR1 SNHLY, CDR2 FYNNEI. The chain's CDR3 is CASSLGQPYNSPLHF. CDR3 in DNA: TGTGCCAGCAGCTTGGGACAGCCATATAATTCACCCCTCCACTTT. The full variable domain, its missing parts supplied by reference TRBV2 and TRBJ1-6, is EPEVTQTPSHQVTQMGQEVILRCVPISNHLYFYWYRQILGQKVEFLVSFYNNEISEKSEIFDDQFSVERPDGSNFTLKIRSTKLEDSAMYFCASSLGQPYNSPLHFGNGTRLTVT.